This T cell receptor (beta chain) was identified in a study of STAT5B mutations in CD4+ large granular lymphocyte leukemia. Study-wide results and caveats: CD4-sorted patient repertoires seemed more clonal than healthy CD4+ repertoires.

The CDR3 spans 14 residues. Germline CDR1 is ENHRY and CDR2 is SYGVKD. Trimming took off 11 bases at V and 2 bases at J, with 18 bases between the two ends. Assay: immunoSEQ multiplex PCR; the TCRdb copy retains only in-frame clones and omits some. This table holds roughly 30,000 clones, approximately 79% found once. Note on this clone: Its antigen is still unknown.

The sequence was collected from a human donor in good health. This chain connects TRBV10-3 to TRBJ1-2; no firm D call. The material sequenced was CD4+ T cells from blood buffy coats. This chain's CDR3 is CALRAGLVNYGYTF. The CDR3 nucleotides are TGTGCCTTACGAGCGGGCTTAGTAAACTATGGCTACACCTTC.